This T cell receptor (beta chain) originates from a study of siplizumab effects on memory and regulatory T cells. Study results and caveats: A naive or memory phenotype could not be assigned to roughly 75-96% of the proliferating CD4+ or CD8+ clones.

Of note for this clone: No antigen is known for it.

The length of the CDR3 is 14 residues. From germline, CDR1 is ENHRY and CDR2 SYGVKD. Trimming shortened V by 6 bases and J by 1 base, and 13 bases separated the two germline ends. Some clones are missing from TCRdb's copy, which holds only in-frame ones; the method was immunoSEQ multiplex PCR. Among around 100,000 clones listed, about 90% were seen once. What was sequenced was Tregs sorted from blood. V and J are TRBV10-3 and TRBJ2-7, with D possibly TRBD1 on 6 matching bases. This TCR was recovered from a human donor in good health. Here the CDR3 reads CAISQGQGSYEQYF. Here the CDR3 DNA reads TGTGCCATCAGCCAGGGGCAGGGGTCCTACGAGCAGTACTTC.